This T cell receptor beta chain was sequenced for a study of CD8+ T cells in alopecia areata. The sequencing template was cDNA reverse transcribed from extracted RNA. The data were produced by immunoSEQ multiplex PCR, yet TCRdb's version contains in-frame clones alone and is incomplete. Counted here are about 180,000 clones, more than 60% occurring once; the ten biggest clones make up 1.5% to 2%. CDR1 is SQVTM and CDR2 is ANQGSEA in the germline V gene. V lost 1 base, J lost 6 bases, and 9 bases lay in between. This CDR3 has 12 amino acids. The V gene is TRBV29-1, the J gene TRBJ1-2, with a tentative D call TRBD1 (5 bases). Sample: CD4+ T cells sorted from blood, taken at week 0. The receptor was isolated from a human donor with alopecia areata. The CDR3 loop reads CSVEARADGYTF. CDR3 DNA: TGCAGCGTTGAAGCCAGGGCTGATGGCTACACCTTC.